This TCR beta chain was recorded in a study of CD8 T cells in Susac syndrome. Study-level points and caveats: The authors acknowledged that their TCR sequencing and HLA analysis involved a relatively small number of individuals.

Remarks on this clonotype: The antigen is not known. One end of the junction fails to match germline, which may point to a read error.

The authors reverse transcribed roughly 0.5 to 1 ug RNA with random hexamers. TCRdb reanalysed the immunoSEQ multiplex PCR reads using MiXCR and keeps one entry per CDR3 protein. Here the sample spans 150,000 to 200,000 distinct CDR3 sequences, approximately 95% being singletons. Germline assignment: CDR1 MNHEY and CDR2 SVGAGI. The CDR3 is made up of 12 amino acids. As controls, healthy donors matched for age and sex were used. The sample taken for sequencing was CD4+ T cells from PBMCs. This rearrangement joins TRBV6-5 to TRBJ2-5, with TRBD1 matching 8 bases. This TCR derives from a human donor in good health. Written as DNA, the CDR3 is TGCATCAGCAGTGGACAGGGAGAGACCCAGTACTTC. Translating it yields CISSGQGETQYF.